These 18 T cell receptor beta chains originate from one sample sequenced in a study of cytomegalovirus exposure and HLA in healthy donors. PCR involved 60 Vbeta and 13 Jbeta primers. Sequenced by immunoSEQ multiplex PCR; TCRdb stores in-frame clones only, minus some. The sample includes roughly 93,000 clones, over 60% of them seen just once. The material sequenced was PBMCs. The receptors were gathered from a human donor in good health.

This clone was observed a few times. The J gene is TRBJ1-1, the V gene TRBV6-5; D unclear. The ends were cut back, 0 bases at V and 7 bases at J, with 6 bases in the middle. The CDR3 spans 12 residues. The V gene's germline CDR1 is MNHEY and CDR2 SVGAGI. For the CDR3, the DNA is TGTGCCAGCAGTTACTCTTACGGTGAAGCTTTCTTT. Its protein product is CASSYSYGEAFF.

This clone has a handful of counts. The chain has TRBV5-5 and TRBJ2-7; D not certain. Trimming took off 3 bases at V and 0 bases at J, with 7 bases between the two ends. Germline V gives CDR1 SGHKS, CDR2 YYEKEE (reference sequence). This CDR3 comprises 13 residues. CDR3 amino acids: CASSWASSYEQYF. CDR3 in DNA: TGTGCCAGCAGCTGGGCGAGCTCCTACGAGCAGTACTTC.

V usage is TRBV2 and J usage is TRBJ2-1, with D possibly TRBD2 on 6 matching bases. Trimming removed 8 bases at V and 0 bases at J, with 11 bases between. CDR3 length: 14 residues. Germline V gene sequence: CDR1 SNHLY, CDR2 FYNNEI. The CDR3: CASRGDFSYNEQFF. CDR3 nucleotides: TGTGCCAGCCGTGGGGACTTCTCCTACAATGAGCAGTTCTTC. Based on the CDR3 plus reference TRBV2 and TRBJ2-1, the full variable domain is EPEVTQTPSHQVTQMGQEVILRCVPISNHLYFYWYRQILGQKVEFLVSFYNNEISEKSEIFDDQFSVERPDGSNFTLKIRSTKLEDSAMYFCASRGDFSYNEQFFGPGTRLTVL.

This clone has just one count. The J gene is TRBJ2-1, the V gene TRBV6-1; 7 bases line up with TRBD2. Looked up from germline, CDR1 is MNHNS and CDR2 is SASEGT. The junction had 8 bases not matched to a gene; V was cut back by 11 bases and J by 4 bases. CDR3 length: 13 amino acids. The CDR3 coding sequence is TGTGCCGGGGGGGAGGGCCGTTACAATGAGCAGTTCTTC. Its translation is CAGGEGRYNEQFF.

The rearrangement links TRBV4-3 to TRBJ2-7; 9 bases agree with TRBD1. Germline V gene data show CDR1 as LGHNA and CDR2 as YSLEER. V was clipped by 1 base and J by 6 bases; unmatched bases: 7. CDR3 length: 15 residues. CDR3 bases: TGCGCCAGCAGCCAAGCAGGACAGGGGCAAGGCGAGCAGTACTTC. Its translation is CASSQAGQGQGEQYF.

The chain has TRBV5-6 and TRBJ2-7; 8 bases line up with TRBD1. Trimming at V came to 1 base and at J to 12 bases, leaving 12 bases not matched to a gene. Germline V gene sequence: CDR1 SGHDT, CDR2 YYEEEE. The CDR3 loop spans 14 amino acids. CDR3 bases: TGTGCCAGCAGCTTGCCTGCTGGGACAGGTCCCTTGTACTTC. This gives the protein CASSLPAGTGPLYF.

This chain joins TRBV11-2 and TRBJ1-6, with D possibly being TRBD1 (6 bases). This CDR3 spans 14 amino acids. Germline assignment: CDR1 SGHAT and CDR2 FQNNGV. V was trimmed by 5 bases and J by 7 bases, leaving 12 bases between them. The CDR3 sequence: CASSARDINSPLHF. CDR3 in DNA: TGTGCCAGCAGCGCCCGGGACATAAATTCACCCCTCCACTTT.

The chain carries TRBV2 and TRBJ2-7; 7 nucleotides line up with TRBD1. This CDR3 region has 14 residues. CDR1 and CDR2 from the germline V gene are SNHLY and FYNNEI. Unmatched junction bases numbered 9, after V lost 7 bases and J lost 3 bases. DNA of the CDR3: TGTGCCAGCACCCTAGGACAGGTGAACTACGAGCAGTACTTC. This gives the protein CASTLGQVNYEQYF.

The chain carries TRBV7-9 and TRBJ2-2; D perhaps matches TRBD2 (7 bases). In germline, CDR1 is SEHNR, CDR2 FQNEAQ (reference sequence). The CDR3 extends over 15 amino acids. The V gene lost 6 bases and the J gene lost 5 bases, with 16 bases spanning the gap. CDR3 amino acids: CASRGFGGLTGELFF. The DNA of the CDR3 is TGTGCCAGCAGGGGTTTCGGGGGGCTGACCGGGGAGCTGTTTTTT.

This clone was picked up many times. This chain connects TRBV4-3 to TRBJ1-5, with unresolved D. V was shortened by 0 bases and J by 4 bases, with 10 bases between the two germline ends. There are 15 residues in the CDR3. CDR1 LGHNA and CDR2 YSLEER come from the germline V gene. The CDR3 nucleotides read TGCGCCAGCAGCCAAGATTCGATAGCTAATCAGCCCCAGCATTTT. This codes for CASSQDSIANQPQHF.

This clone has just one count. The gene calls are TRBV6-6 and TRBJ2-5, with D uncertain. CDR1 and CDR2 (germline): MNHNY, SVGAGI (reference sequence). The length of the CDR3 is 15 residues. V lost 0 bases, J lost 4 bases, and 12 bases lay in between. The DNA of the CDR3 is TGTGCCAGCAGTTACTCATTGAGTAGTGGAGAGACCCAGTACTTC. Its translation: CASSYSLSSGETQYF.

This clone has a handful of counts. This sequence joins TRBV7-6 and TRBJ1-6; 7 bases agree with TRBD1. CDR3 length: 14 residues. CDR1 SGHVS and CDR2 FNYEAQ come from the germline V gene. With V trimmed by 5 bases and J by 9 bases, 7 bases remained unmatched. The CDR3 region has the DNA TGTGCCAGCAGCCCCGGACAGGTCCGTTCACCCCTCCACTTT. Amino acid sequence: CASSPGQVRSPLHF.

The CDR3 region has the DNA TGTGCCAGCTCACCTACCGACAGGGTAATATCGAATGAGCAGTTCTTC. It yields the protein CASSPTDRVISNEQFF. The chain couples TRBV18 to TRBJ2-1; 7 bases align to TRBD1. Germline CDR1 reads KGHSH; CDR2 reads LQKENI. The length of the CDR3 is 16 residues. V shed 3 bases, J shed 7 bases, and the junction held 12 bases outside the gene matches.

The chain is built from TRBV15 and TRBJ2-1; 7 positions match TRBD2. V dropped 0 bases and J dropped 1; count of bases not matched to a gene: 6. CDR1 and CDR2 from the germline V gene are LNHNV and YYDKDF (reference sequence). CDR3 length equals 17 residues. CDR3 sequence reads: CATSRDPISGSYNEQFF. CDR3 nucleotide sequence: TGTGCCACCAGCAGAGATCCGATTAGCGGGTCCTACAATGAGCAGTTCTTC.

The gene calls are TRBV30 and TRBJ1-3, with D maybe TRBD1 (5 bases). The length of the CDR3 is 12 residues. Germline-derived CDR1 and CDR2 are GTSNPN and SVGIG (reference sequence). Trimming left V 3 bases short and J 9 bases short, with 12 bases between. The CDR3 nucleotides are TGTGCCTGGAGCGGGGGGGGGTTCACCATATATTTT. This gives the protein CAWSGGGFTIYF.

The chain has TRBV7-9 and TRBJ2-1; TRBD2 might be the D (6 bases). This CDR3 comprises 16 residues. Deletions cut 2 bases from V and 2 bases from J, with 13 bases between. Germline values: CDR1 SEHNR, CDR2 FQNEAQ (reference sequence). CDR3 sequence: CASSLRGKSPYNEQFF. The CDR3 region has the DNA TGTGCCAGCAGCTTACGGGGGAAGAGTCCCTACAATGAGCAGTTCTTC.

The rearrangement uses TRBV21-1 and TRBJ2-3; TRBD1, the table's D call, was not compared with the DNA. TRBV21-1 is a pseudogene. CDR3 size: 16 residues. The CDR3 DNA reads TGTGCCAGCAGCAAGGGTCCAGGTCTTTACACAGATACGCAGTATTTT. Amino acids: CASSKGPGLYTDTQYF.

The V gene is TRBV19, the J gene TRBJ2-1, with a possible D match to TRBD2 (5 bases). Trimming cost V 2 bases and J 7 bases, with 15 bases left between them. This CDR3 spans 15 amino acids. CDR1 and CDR2 from the germline V gene are LNHDA and SQIVND (reference sequence). The CDR3 sequence is CASSILAARLNEQFF. Here the CDR3 DNA reads TGTGCCAGTAGTATACTAGCCGCCCGGTTGAATGAGCAGTTCTTC. Full variable domain (remainder filled in from reference TRBV19 and TRBJ2-1): DGGITQSPKYLFRKEGQNVTLSCEQNLNHDAMYWYRQDPGQGLRLIYYSQIVNDFQKGDIAEGYSVSREKKESFPLTVTSAQKNPTAFYLCASSILAARLNEQFFGPGTRLTVL.